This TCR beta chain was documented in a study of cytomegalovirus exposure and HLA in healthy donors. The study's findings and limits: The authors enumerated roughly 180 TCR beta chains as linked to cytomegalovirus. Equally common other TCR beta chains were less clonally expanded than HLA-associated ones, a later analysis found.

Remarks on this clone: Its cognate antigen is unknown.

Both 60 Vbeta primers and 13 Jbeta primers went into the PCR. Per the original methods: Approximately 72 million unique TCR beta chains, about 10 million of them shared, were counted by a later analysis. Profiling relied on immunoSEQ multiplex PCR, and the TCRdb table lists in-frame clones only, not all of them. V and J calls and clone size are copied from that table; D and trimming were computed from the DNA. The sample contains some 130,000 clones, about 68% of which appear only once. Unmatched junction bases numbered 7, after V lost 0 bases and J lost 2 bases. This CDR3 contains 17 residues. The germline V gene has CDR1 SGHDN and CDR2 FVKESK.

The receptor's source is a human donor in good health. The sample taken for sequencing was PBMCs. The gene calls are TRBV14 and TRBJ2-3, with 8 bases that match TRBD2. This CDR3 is CASSQDTLAVHTDTQYF. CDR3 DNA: TGTGCCAGCAGCCAAGATACACTAGCGGTACACACAGATACGCAGTATTTT.